This record looks at one TCR beta chain sequence and its context. Its antigen is not identified. This sample is drawn from a study of T cells after yellow fever vaccination. TCRdb processed the 5' RACE reads anew with MiXCR; each CDR3 protein has one entry. The sample gives 120,000 or so distinct CDR3 sequences, approximately 16% of which show up once; about 42% is in the top ten. Study results and limitations: Peak timing came faster in the weaker secondary response, day 5 versus 15.

Germline CDR1 and CDR2: SEHNR and FQNEAQ (reference sequence). The CDR3 spans 16 residues. V dropped 5 bases and J dropped 4 bases, with 19 bases sitting between them. The source of this sequence is a young man who received the YFV17D yellow fever vaccine. Sample: CD8+ T cells sorted from PBMCs, taken 5 days after the yellow fever booster vaccination. The chain links TRBV7-9 to TRBJ2-3; D is possibly TRBD2 (5 bases). CDR3: CASSLIDPGSSDTQYF. The CDR3 DNA follows: TGTGCCAGCAGCCTGATAGACCCGGGATCCTCAGATACGCAGTATTTT.